The 25 T cell receptor beta chains below all came from one sample that was sequenced in a study of T cells in Graves' hyperthyroidism and ophthalmopathy (dated by TCRdb to the late 2010s). The library relied on multiplex PCR. TCRdb records Illumina HiSeq 2000 as the sequencer. The TCR beta CDR3 regions were amplified from RNA transcripts. For the first round of RT-PCR on the TCR CDR3, the HTBI primer set was used together with the Qiagen OneStep RT-PCR kit. The raw public reads went through TCRdb reprocessing: fastp at Q25, MiXCR clone calling, in-frame beta chains kept. Under each unique CDR3 protein, matching rows form one entry showing the most common genes and DNA. For this sample the table gives a few hundred thousand distinct CDR3 sequences, of which approximately 15% were detected only once. The ten most abundant clones make up roughly 3% of the sample. Material: blood. The receptors were gathered from a woman aged 40 to 50 with Graves' ophthalmopathy.

The chain is built from TRBV3-1 and TRBJ2-3; 10 bases agree with TRBD1. V shed 4 bases, J shed 4 bases, and the junction held 5 bases outside the gene matches. The CDR3 has 15 amino acids. Looked up from germline, CDR1 is LGHDT and CDR2 is YNNKEL (reference sequence). The CDR3 DNA reads as TGTGCCAGCAGCCGGCGACAGGGGGCCGCAGATACGCAGTATTTT. This gives the protein CASSRRQGAADTQYF.

This clonotype was detected many times. V and J are TRBV30 and TRBJ2-5; D gene unclear. Germline-derived CDR1 and CDR2 are GTSNPN and SVGIG (reference sequence). The CDR3 loop spans 11 amino acids. V lost 3 bases, J lost 3 bases, and 5 bases lay in between. DNA of the CDR3: TGTGCCTGGAGCCTAAAAGAGACCCAGTACTTC. Its translation: CAWSLKETQYF.

This clonotype appeared many times. The rearrangement joins TRBV29-1 to TRBJ1-1; tentatively, D is TRBD1 (5 bases). Looked up from germline, CDR1 is SQVTM and CDR2 is ANQGSEA. The CDR3 covers 12 residues. V shed 7 bases and J shed 8 bases, with 17 bases lying between them. DNA for the CDR3: TGCAGCGCTGGGGACGGGAGAGGCGAAGCTTTCTTT. Protein product: CSAGDGRGEAFF.

This clonotype was recorded many times. The chain joins TRBV28 to TRBJ2-7; perhaps D is TRBD1 or TRBD2 (6 bases each). Germline CDR1 is MDHEN and CDR2 is SYDVKM. V shed 5 bases and J shed 3 bases, with 11 bases lying between them. CDR3 length: 13 residues. This CDR3 reads CASSRGPLYEQYF. Here the CDR3 DNA reads TGTGCCAGCAGTCGGGGGCCACTCTACGAGCAGTACTTC.

This clonotype appeared many times. The rearrangement joins TRBV6-1 to TRBJ2-5, with 13 bases identical to TRBD2. J gave up 2 bases and V 2 bases, and 11 bases lay outside the gene matches. The CDR3 runs to 19 residues. The germline gives CDR1 MNHNS, CDR2 SASEGT. The CDR3 sequence is CASSESQGLAGSAQETQYF. The CDR3 nucleotides are TGTGCCAGCAGTGAATCACAGGGACTAGCGGGGAGTGCACAAGAGACCCAGTACTTC.

This clonotype has ten or more counts. The V and J genes are TRBV28 and TRBJ1-1, with 8 positions matching TRBD1. This CDR3 contains 15 residues. After removal of 3 bases from V and 6 bases from J, the junction contained 9 bases not matched to a gene. Germline V CDR1 and CDR2: MDHEN, SYDVKM. As DNA, the CDR3 is TGTGCCAGCAGTTTGGGGACAGGTCCGAGGGCTGAAGCTTTCTTT. Translation: CASSLGTGPRAEAFF.

There are many counts of this clonotype. V is TRBV5-1 and J is TRBJ2-3; D call uncertain. CDR1 and CDR2 from the germline V gene are SGHRS and YFSETQ. V shed 4 bases and J shed 5 bases, with 11 bases lying between them. The CDR3 spans 13 residues. The CDR3 region has the DNA TGCGCCAGCAGCCTCGCCGAGGAAGATACGCAGTATTTT. Amino acid sequence: CASSLAEEDTQYF.

This clonotype was recorded many times. V gene TRBV6-1 combines with J gene TRBJ2-1; 8 nucleotides align to TRBD2. The V gene's germline CDR1 is MNHNS and CDR2 SASEGT. Trimming removed 6 bases from V and 0 bases from J; junction bases left unmatched: 7. The CDR3 contains 16 residues. CDR3 in DNA: TGTGCCAGCAGCTCCGGGACTAGTAACTCCTACAATGAGCAGTTCTTC. As protein: CASSSGTSNSYNEQFF.

The table lists this clonotype with a count of one. One junction end does not reproduce the germline sequence, and a read error may be involved. The chain employs TRBV2 and TRBJ2-1; 7 bases agree with TRBD2. Germline lookup yields CDR1 SNHLY and CDR2 FYNNEI. The CDR3 sequence is 14 residues long. DNA of the CDR3: TGTGCCAGCTCCCTTAATCCGACTAGCAATGAGCAGCTCTTC. It translates to CASSLNPTSNEQLF.

The chain couples TRBV19 to TRBJ2-3; D gene unclear. Germline V lookup: CDR1 LNHDA, CDR2 SQIVND (reference sequence). The CDR3 consists of 9 residues. V lost 9 bases, J lost 6 bases, and 4 bases lay in between. CDR3 sequence reads: CARADTQYF. As DNA, the CDR3 is TGTGCCAGAGCGGATACGCAGTATTTT.

This clonotype has only a few counts. The chain recombines TRBV7-8 with TRBJ1-3, with no clear D. The V gene lost 1 base and the J gene lost 8 bases, with 21 bases spanning the gap. This CDR3 has 17 amino acids. Germline-derived CDR1 and CDR2 are SGHVS and FQNEAQ. The CDR3 region has the DNA TGTGCCAGCAGCTTAGGGTGGAATGAGGTGATTGGGTACACCATATATTTT. Its translation: CASSLGWNEVIGYTIYF.

This clonotype was picked up many times. V is TRBV12-3 or TRBV12-4 and J is TRBJ2-1; no firm D call. This CDR3 has 12 residues. With 6 bases removed from V and 4 bases from J, the gap between germline ends came to 7 bases. The CDR3 coding sequence is TGTGCCAGCAGGCGGAGTTACAATGAGCAGTTCTTC. Its translation: CASRRSYNEQFF.

Only a few counts were recorded for this clonotype. The rearrangement links TRBV30 to TRBJ2-1; 8 positions match TRBD1. Germline CDR1 is GTSNPN and CDR2 is SVGIG (reference sequence). The CDR3 consists of 16 residues. V lost 0 bases and J lost 7; bases outside the gene matches: 11. CDR3 coding DNA: TGTGCCTGGAGTGTACTATTATCAGGGGGCCGGAATGAGCAGTTCTTC. This codes for CAWSVLLSGGRNEQFF.

This clonotype appeared many times. The J gene is TRBJ1-5, the V gene TRBV3-1; D uncertain. Germline CDR1 is LGHDT and CDR2 is YNNKEL (reference sequence). The CDR3 has 15 residues. Trimming removed 1 base at V and 10 bases at J, with 17 bases between. In DNA form, the CDR3 reads TGTGCCAGCAGCCAAGGGGGATCTGGTTTGGGACCCCAGCATTTT. It yields the protein CASSQGGSGLGPQHF.

This clonotype occurred a few times. The chain uses TRBV6-1 and TRBJ1-3; 12 bases line up with TRBD1. CDR3 length: 16 amino acids. The V gene end was trimmed by 8 bases and the J gene end by 0 bases; junction bases not matched to a gene: 5. Germline V gene lookup returns CDR1 MNHNS and CDR2 SASEGT. The CDR3: CASRDRGRLSGNTIYF. The CDR3 DNA reads TGTGCCAGCCGGGACAGGGGGCGTCTCTCTGGAAACACCATATATTTT.

This clonotype was detected a few times. The genes are TRBV12-3 or TRBV12-4 and TRBJ2-3; D ambiguous. The CDR3 is 15 amino acids. V was cut by 1 base and J by 0 bases, with 8 bases left in between. Here the CDR3 reads CASSLETDSTDTQYF. CDR3 nucleotide sequence: TGTGCCAGCAGTTTAGAAACTGACAGCACAGATACGCAGTATTTT.

This clonotype was seen ten or more times. V gene TRBV29-1 combines with J gene TRBJ2-1, with 15 bases identical to TRBD2. The CDR3 has 18 residues. Germline CDR1 and CDR2: SQVTM and ANQGSEA. Trimming removed 6 bases from V and 0 bases from J; junction bases left unmatched: 9. CDR3 nucleotide sequence: TGCAGCGTGGGACTAGCGGGGGGCCAACCGAGCTCCTACAATGAGCAGTTCTTC. This encodes CSVGLAGGQPSSYNEQFF.

J is TRBJ2-5 and V is TRBV7-9; TRBD1 is a possible D gene (7 bases). The CDR3 has 20 residues. V was clipped by 2 bases and J by 2 bases, with 27 bases between them. Germline V gene sequence: CDR1 SEHNR, CDR2 FQNEAQ (reference sequence). The CDR3 here is CASSLKEQGRTSRIQETQYF. The CDR3 nucleotides read TGTGCCAGCAGCTTAAAGGAACAGGGGAGGACTTCGCGTATTCAAGAGACCCAGTACTTC. Full variable domain (rest looked up from reference TRBV7-9 and TRBJ2-5): DTGVSQNPRHKITKRGQNVTFRCDPISEHNRLYWYRQTLGQGPEFLTYFQNEAQLEKSRLLSDRFSAERPKGSFSTLEIQRTEQGDSAMYLCASSLKEQGRTSRIQETQYFGPGTRLLVL.

This clonotype came up a few times. V is TRBV2 and J is TRBJ2-1; 9 bases agree with TRBD2. In germline, CDR1 is SNHLY, CDR2 FYNNEI. Trimming took 5 bases from V and 8 from J; bases not matched to a gene: 7. The CDR3 spans 14 residues. The CDR3 is CASSPAIAGDEQFF. The CDR3 DNA follows: TGTGCCAGCAGTCCCGCGATAGCGGGAGATGAGCAGTTCTTC.

The chain combines TRBV6-1 with TRBJ2-3; weak D call: TRBD2 (5 bases). Trimming left V 6 bases short and J 0 bases short, with 13 bases between. The CDR3 spans 15 residues. The germline CDR1 and CDR2 sequences are MNHNS and SASEGT. Written as DNA, the CDR3 is TGTGCCAGCAGGGACGGCGGGTTTAGCACAGATACGCAGTATTTT. This gives the protein CASRDGGFSTDTQYF.

This clonotype appeared many times. The chain couples TRBV5-1 to TRBJ2-2; a weak D match, TRBD2 (6 bases). CDR1 SGHRS and CDR2 YFSETQ come from the germline V gene. Trimming pared 2 bases from V and 5 bases from J, leaving 13 bases between. This CDR3 has 15 residues. The CDR3 bases are TGCGCCAGCAGCTTTAATGCGGGACTGACCGGGGAGCTGTTTTTT. It specifies CASSFNAGLTGELFF.

The V call is TRBV6-1, the J call TRBJ1-5, with 7 bases identical to TRBD1. CDR1 and CDR2 from the germline V gene are MNHNS and SASEGT. Unmatched junction bases numbered 9, after V lost 7 bases and J lost 0 bases. The CDR3 has 16 residues. The CDR3 DNA reads TGTGCCAGCACCCAGGGACAGCCCTATAGCAATCAGCCCCAGCATTTT. Residues: CASTQGQPYSNQPQHF.

This clonotype occurred many times. The genes are TRBV5-5 and TRBJ1-1, with 7 bases aligning to TRBD1. Trimming took 4 bases from V and 1 from J; bases not matched to a gene: 4. CDR1 is SGHKS and CDR2 is YYEKEE in the germline V gene (reference sequence). CDR3 length equals 14 residues. CDR3 nucleotide sequence: TGTGCCAGCAGCATACGGACAGGGAACACTGAAGCTTTCTTT. This sequence encodes CASSIRTGNTEAFF.

The rearrangement links TRBV20-1 to TRBJ2-1; weak D call: TRBD2 (7 bases). This CDR3 comprises 15 residues. CDR1 is DFQATT, CDR2 SNEGSKA, per germline (reference sequence). Trimming removed 3 bases at V and 9 bases at J, with 21 bases between. CDR3 amino acids: CSASIGGGAGAEQFF. Here the CDR3 DNA reads TGCAGTGCTAGTATTGGGGGGGGGGCGGGGGCTGAGCAGTTCTTC.

This clonotype was seen at least ten times. J is TRBJ2-1 and V is TRBV18; 9 bases agree with TRBD2. This CDR3 contains 14 residues. Trimming took 6 bases from V and 4 from J; bases not matched to a gene: 4. CDR1 is KGHSH, CDR2 LQKENI, per germline. CDR3 coding DNA: TGTGCCAGCTCCGAGACTAGCGGTTACAATGAGCAGTTCTTC. Translation: CASSETSGYNEQFF. Complete variable domain (other parts from reference TRBV18 and TRBJ2-1): NAGVMQNPRHLVRRRGQEARLRCSPMKGHSHVYWYRQLPEEGLKFMVYLQKENIIDESGMPKERFSAEFPKEGPSILRIQQVVRGDSAAYFCASSETSGYNEQFFGPGTRLTVL.